The 17 T cell receptor beta chains presented below share a single source sample, sequenced in a study of blood T cell repertoires in COVID-19. The table came from immunoSEQ multiplex PCR; TCRdb's copy has only in-frame clones and leaves some out. The sample lists 150,000 or so clones; about 91% were seen once. The sample taken for sequencing was peripheral blood. These receptors were obtained from a man aged 50 to 59 with acute or convalescent COVID-19.

This chain joins TRBV5-1 and TRBJ1-1; 7 nucleotides line up with TRBD1. Germline CDR1 and CDR2: SGHRS and YFSETQ. Trimming took 4 bases from V and 6 from J; bases not matched to a gene: 15. This CDR3 is built from 16 residues. The CDR3 here is CASSKGQIPSRAEAFF. The CDR3 region has the DNA TGCGCCAGCAGCAAGGGACAGATCCCTTCGAGGGCTGAAGCTTTCTTT.

This chain uses TRBV28 with TRBJ2-2, with TRBD2 matching over 8 bases. In germline, CDR1 is MDHEN, CDR2 SYDVKM. Trimming took 7 bases from V and 5 from J; bases not matched to a gene: 12. The CDR3 runs to 16 residues. CDR3 region: CASTLIGTRATGELFF. CDR3 DNA sequence: TGTGCCAGCACCTTAATCGGGACTAGGGCAACCGGGGAGCTGTTTTTT.

The gene calls are TRBV5-4 and TRBJ2-7; 9 nucleotides line up with TRBD1. Germline lookup yields CDR1 SGHNT and CDR2 YYREEE (reference sequence). The CDR3 covers 14 residues. Unmatched junction bases numbered 4, after V lost 2 bases and J lost 4 bases. The CDR3 region has the DNA TGTGCCAGCAGCTTCGACAGGGGGGATTACGAGCAGTACTTC. This codes for CASSFDRGDYEQYF. Based on the CDR3 plus reference TRBV5-4 and TRBJ2-7, the full variable domain is ETGVTQSPTHLIKTRGQQVTLRCSSQSGHNTVSWYQQALGQGPQFIFQYYREEENGRGNFPPRFSGLQFPNYSSELNVNALELDDSALYLCASSFDRGDYEQYFGPGTRLTVT.

The chain is built from TRBV28 and TRBJ2-2; D call uncertain. The CDR3 spans 13 residues. Germline V gives CDR1 MDHEN, CDR2 SYDVKM. Deletions cut 3 bases from V and 8 bases from J, with 10 bases between. The chain's CDR3 is CASSFPPAGELFF. The CDR3 DNA reads TGTGCCAGCAGTTTCCCTCCCGCGGGGGAGCTGTTTTTT.

This clone appeared once. The chain couples TRBV5-1 to TRBJ1-1, with TRBD1 as a possible D gene (6 bases). This CDR3 is built from 15 residues. Per germline, CDR1 SGHRS and CDR2 YFSETQ. V lost 0 bases to trimming and J lost 3 bases, with 12 bases between them. Here the CDR3 reads CASSLDPGVDTEAFF. CDR3 nucleotide sequence: TGCGCCAGCAGCTTGGACCCAGGGGTAGACACTGAAGCTTTCTTT.

This sequence joins TRBV7-2 and TRBJ2-7, with 11 positions matching TRBD2. The CDR3 contains 15 residues. CDR1 is SGHTA and CDR2 is FQGNSA in the germline V gene. The J segment lost 2 bases and the V segment lost 4 bases, leaving 4 bases of the junction unmatched. CDR3 amino acids: CASSSLAGGPYEQYF. The CDR3 DNA sequence: TGTGCCAGCAGCTCATTAGCGGGAGGGCCCTACGAGCAGTACTTC.

The rearrangement joins TRBV5-3 to TRBJ2-2, with D possibly being TRBD1 (6 bases). TRBV5-3 is recorded as an ORF, its role being uncertain. CDR3 size: 15 residues. The ends were cut back, 1 base at V and 7 bases at J, with 14 bases in the middle. DNA for the CDR3: TGTGCCAGAAGCTTGCCAGGGGACCCAGGCGGGGAGCTGTTTTTT. Its translation is CARSLPGDPGGELFF.

The CDR3 DNA follows: TGTGCCAGCAGCCTACGTTTTGGGGACAGGGCTACTGAAGCTTTCTTT. Its translation is CASSLRFGDRATEAFF. This chain connects TRBV6-6 to TRBJ1-1, with TRBD1 matching 9 bases. The length of the CDR3 is 16 residues. With 6 bases clipped from V and 5 bases from J, the junction kept 13 bases outside the gene matches. CDR1 MNHNY and CDR2 SVGAGI come from the germline V gene (reference sequence).

This chain's CDR3 is CASSLQGGEGQPQHF. The CDR3 DNA reads TGTGCCAGCAGCTTACAGGGAGGGGAGGGACAGCCCCAGCATTTT. The V call is TRBV5-5, the J call TRBJ1-5; tentatively, D is TRBD1 (6 bases). The CDR3 has 15 amino acids. V was clipped by 2 bases and J by 7 bases, with 16 bases between them. The germline CDR1 and CDR2 sequences are SGHKS and YYEKEE (reference sequence).

The V gene is TRBV28, the J gene TRBJ1-1; 9 positions match TRBD1. J was trimmed by 9 bases and V by 4 bases; bases with no gene match: 12. In germline, CDR1 is MDHEN, CDR2 SYDVKM. The CDR3 contains 15 residues. CDR3: CASSSSPGTGPKAFF. The CDR3 DNA follows: TGTGCCAGCAGTTCCAGTCCCGGGACAGGGCCCAAAGCTTTCTTT.

The V call is TRBV18, the J call TRBJ1-1; no definite D call. Trimming removed 2 bases from V and 10 bases from J, with 14 bases in between. CDR3 size: 13 residues. Germline V lookup: CDR1 KGHSH, CDR2 LQKENI. CDR3 protein: CASSPTDADGAFF. CDR3 DNA: TGTGCCAGCTCACCAACAGACGCTGACGGAGCTTTCTTT. Supplemented by reference TRBV18 and TRBJ1-1, the full variable domain reads NAGVMQNPRHLVRRRGQEARLRCSPMKGHSHVYWYRQLPEEGLKFMVYLQKENIIDESGMPKERFSAEFPKEGPSILRIQQVVRGDSAAYFCASSPTDADGAFFGQGTRLTVV.

The rearrangement uses TRBV5-1 and TRBJ1-3; no clear D. Trimming left V 0 bases short and J 1 base short, with 5 bases between. Germline V gene data show CDR1 as SGHRS and CDR2 as YFSETQ. The CDR3 runs to 14 residues. The chain's CDR3 is CASSLERSGNTIYF. Written as DNA, the CDR3 is TGCGCCAGCAGCTTGGAGAGGTCTGGAAACACCATATATTTT.

The gene calls are TRBV18 and TRBJ1-2, with D tentatively TRBD1 (6 bases). The ends were cut back, 1 base at V and 1 base at J, with 10 bases in the middle. Per the germline V gene, CDR1 is KGHSH and CDR2 is LQKENI. The CDR3 runs to 15 residues. The DNA for the CDR3 is TGTGCCAGCTCACCACGGACAGAGTTTAACTATGGCTACACCTTC. It specifies CASSPRTEFNYGYTF.

This clone showed up just once. This rearrangement joins TRBV5-1 to TRBJ2-1; the match to TRBD2 covers 11 bases. This CDR3 has 15 residues. V shed 1 base, J shed 5 bases, and the junction held 2 bases outside the gene matches. CDR1 and CDR2 (germline): SGHRS, YFSETQ. The DNA for the CDR3 is TGCGCCAGCAGCTTGACTAGCGGGAGTAACAATGAGCAGTTCTTC. Translating gives CASSLTSGSNNEQFF.

The chain recombines TRBV9 with TRBJ1-1, with TRBD1 matching 8 bases. Germline V gene lookup returns CDR1 SGDLS and CDR2 YYNGEE. The CDR3 is 16 amino acids. V lost 3 bases and J lost 4; bases outside the gene matches: 11. CDR3 sequence reads: CASSGGQGKAGTEAFF. In DNA, the CDR3 is TGTGCCAGCAGCGGTGGACAGGGCAAAGCGGGCACTGAAGCTTTCTTT.

The rearrangement links TRBV10-1 to TRBJ1-1, with 7 bases that match TRBD1. CDR3 length: 13 residues. Germline V CDR1 and CDR2: WNHNN, SYGVQD (reference sequence). V trimming: 8 bases; J trimming: 1 base; junction bases outside the gene matches: 4. The CDR3 nucleotides read TGCGCCAGCGCTGAGGGGGCGAACACTGAAGCTTTCTTT. It translates to CASAEGANTEAFF.

This rearrangement joins TRBV2 to TRBJ2-1, with 9 bases matching TRBD2. The CDR3 has 15 residues. With 7 bases clipped from V and 0 bases from J, the junction kept 4 bases outside the gene matches. Germline lookup yields CDR1 SNHLY and CDR2 FYNNEI. The CDR3, as DNA: TGTGCCAGCATTCGGCGGGGGGGCTCCTACAATGAGCAGTTCTTC. Its protein is CASIRRGGSYNEQFF. Filled out from reference TRBV2 and TRBJ2-1, the complete variable domain reads EPEVTQTPSHQVTQMGQEVILRCVPISNHLYFYWYRQILGQKVEFLVSFYNNEISEKSEIFDDQFSVERPDGSNFTLKIRSTKLEDSAMYFCASIRRGGSYNEQFFGPGTRLTVL.